Here is one T cell receptor (beta chain) with its context. Its cognate antigen is unknown. The V and J ends lost 5 bases and 2 bases, in that order; junction bases with no gene match: 4. The CDR3 runs 14 residues. Germline values: CDR1 SGHVS, CDR2 FQNEAQ. Second-dose intervals of approximately 4 or approximately 12 weeks were pooled. The data derive from a study of T cell responses to AZD1222 COVID-19 vaccine. Points from the study as a whole: Recipients of two AZD1222 doses showed rising Spike-specific TCR breadth and depth. CD4 TCRs linked to vaccination spanned spike, dominating at 160-218 and 743-854. White British people made up most donors, females outnumbered males, and clonal diversity was possibly underestimated.

Generated by immunoSEQ multiplex PCR, the TCRdb table keeps only in-frame clones and is missing some. The table lists about 120,000 clones, about 93% of them singletons. This TCR was sampled from an adult who received the AZD1222 COVID-19 vaccine. This chain connects TRBV7-8 to TRBJ1-1, with 8 bases lining up with TRBD1. The starting material was peripheral blood, obtained 28 days after the second AZD1222 dose. The CDR3, as DNA: TGTGCCAGCAGCCGAGACAGGGGAAACACTGAAGCTTTCTTT. Translated: CASSRDRGNTEAFF.